The 12 T cell receptor beta chains presented below share a single source sample, sequenced in a study of T-cell reconstitution after alpha-beta-depleted transplantation in children. The library targeted TCRbeta and was prepared with unique molecular identifiers. TCRdb re-called the PCR reads with MiXCR, one entry per CDR3 protein. Seen here are 600,000 to 700,000 distinct CDR3 sequences, 13% observed once, and the top ten hold roughly 0.77%. Sequences were derived from PBMCs, sampled before TCRalphabeta/CD19-depleted stem cell transplant. The receptors derive from a girl aged 2 to 10 with congenital amegakaryocytic thrombocytopenia, due to receive a stem cell transplant.

This clonotype has ten or more counts. The gene calls are TRBV12-3 or TRBV12-4 and TRBJ1-5; the D is unclear. The CDR3 extends over 13 amino acids. Trimming pared 5 bases from V and 8 bases from J, leaving 13 bases between. The CDR3 region is CASSPGPHEPQHF. The DNA of the CDR3 is TGTGCCAGCAGTCCGGGCCCTCATGAGCCCCAGCATTTT.

This clonotype showed up just a few times. The chain combines TRBV5-6 with TRBJ2-5; no firm D call. With 5 bases removed from V and 2 bases from J, the gap between germline ends came to 10 bases. The CDR3 runs to 13 residues. Germline CDR1 is SGHDT and CDR2 is YYEEEE. CDR3 DNA: TGTGCCAGCAGGATAACGGATCAAGAGACCCAGTACTTC. It codes for CASRITDQETQYF.

Remarks on this clonotype: A read error is possible here, since a much larger clone lies one base away. J is TRBJ2-7 and V is TRBV7-2; 9 bases match TRBD2. The CDR3 runs 17 residues. The germline V gene encodes CDR1 SGHTA and CDR2 FQGNSA. CDR3 region: CASSLFSLASGNYELYF. Written as DNA, the CDR3 is TGTGCCAGCAGCTTGTTTTCTTTGGCTAGCGGGAACTACGAGCTGTACTTC. The full variable domain, with the rest looked up from reference TRBV7-2 and TRBJ2-7, is GAGVSQSPSNKVTEKGKDVELRCDPISGHTALYWYRQSLGQGLEFLIYFQGNSAPDKSGLPSDRFSAERTGGSVSTLTIQRTQQEDSAVYLCASSLFSLASGNYELYFGPGTRLTVT.

This chain connects TRBV7-7 to TRBJ2-2; the D gene is possibly TRBD2 (6 bases). The germline gives CDR1 SSHAT, CDR2 FNYEAQ (reference sequence). Trimming left V 3 bases short and J 6 bases short, with 8 bases between. The CDR3 spans 13 residues. For the CDR3, the DNA is TGTGCCAGCAGCTTGGGGGAGGCCGGGGAGCTGTTTTTT. This gives the protein CASSLGEAGELFF.

Many counts were recorded for this clonotype. The rearrangement joins TRBV29-1 to TRBJ1-4; 7 nucleotides agree with TRBD1. The CDR3 has 13 residues. Germline V gene sequence: CDR1 SQVTM, CDR2 ANQGSEA. Trimming removed 2 bases from V and 7 bases from J; junction bases left unmatched: 4. The CDR3 protein is CSVETGVGEKLFF. In DNA, the CDR3 is TGCAGCGTTGAAACAGGGGTCGGTGAAAAACTGTTTTTT.

This clonotype was recorded at least ten times. CDR3: CASSSWLAADTQYF. In DNA, the CDR3 is TGTGCCAGCAGCTCCTGGCTAGCGGCAGATACGCAGTATTTT. The chain combines TRBV7-6 with TRBJ2-3; 7 nucleotides agree with TRBD2. The germline CDR1 and CDR2 sequences are SGHVS and FNYEAQ. With V trimmed by 4 bases and J by 4 bases, 5 bases remained unmatched. This CDR3 region has 14 residues.

As to this clonotype: A read error may be the cause here, since a much bigger clone is one base away. This chain connects TRBV10-3 to TRBJ2-2; the match to TRBD2 covers 10 bases. This CDR3 is built from 17 residues. The germline V gene encodes CDR1 ENHRY and CDR2 SYGVKD. The CDR3 loop is CAISGRGLAVNTGEPFF. DNA of the CDR3: TGTGCCATCAGTGGTCGAGGACTAGCGGTTAACACCGGGGAGCCGTTTTTT.

This clonotype was observed at least ten times. CDR3 DNA: TGCAGTGCTAGTATTGATCTTGCAACTAATGAAAAACTGTTTTTT. Amino acids: CSASIDLATNEKLFF. The chain recombines TRBV20-1 with TRBJ1-4; D is unresolved. CDR1 is DFQATT and CDR2 is SNEGSKA in the germline V gene (reference sequence). V gave up 3 bases and J gave up 0 bases, with 11 bases separating them. The CDR3 totals 15 residues.

On this clonotype: A read error is possible here, since a much larger clone lies one base away. V and J are TRBV5-1 and TRBJ1-1; D is unclear. CDR3 length equals 15 residues. V was shortened by 0 bases and J by 0 bases, with 9 bases between the two germline ends. Looked up from germline, CDR1 is SGHRS and CDR2 is YFSETQ. Here the CDR3 reads CASSLVFSMNTEAFF. CDR3 in DNA: TGCGCCAGCAGCTTGGTTTTCAGTATGAACACTGAAGCTTTCTTT.

Many counts were recorded for this clonotype. This rearrangement joins TRBV14 to TRBJ1-2; possibly TRBD1 for D (6 bases). There are 13 residues in the CDR3. CDR1 is SGHDN, CDR2 FVKESK, per germline. The V end lost 2 bases, the J end lost 7 bases, and 11 bases lay between the germline ends. The CDR3 region has the DNA TGTGCCAGCAGCCAATCCTACAGGGCTGGCTACACCTTC. As protein: CASSQSYRAGYTF. Using reference TRBV14 and TRBJ1-2 for the parts outside the CDR3, the full variable domain is EAGVTQFPSHSVIEKGQTVTLRCDPISGHDNLYWYRRVMGKEIKFLLHFVKESKQDESGMPNNRFLAERTGGTYSTLKVQPAELEDSGVYFCASSQSYRAGYTFGSGTRLTVV.

The rearrangement links TRBV20-1 to TRBJ2-5, with TRBD2 matching 13 bases. The CDR3 spans 15 residues. Germline V gives CDR1 DFQATT, CDR2 SNEGSKA (reference sequence). V lost 5 bases to trimming and J lost 5 bases; unmatched junction nucleotides: 8. This CDR3 reads CSADGLAGAGETQYF. The DNA of the CDR3 is TGCAGTGCTGATGGACTAGCGGGAGCCGGGGAGACCCAGTACTTC.

There are many counts of this clonotype. The V call is TRBV12-3 or TRBV12-4, the J call TRBJ2-1; 8 bases map to TRBD2. The length of the CDR3 is 13 residues. Trimming took 5 bases from V and 3 from J; bases not matched to a gene: 0. The CDR3 DNA sequence: TGTGCCAGCAGTGGGACTAGCTACAATGAGCAGTTCTTC. Translating gives CASSGTSYNEQFF.